This T cell receptor beta chain is drawn from a study of blood T cells in healthy people across ages. Using a J-beta primer mix together with a sample-barcoded 5' primer, a second PCR was run for roughly 7 to 11 cycles. MiXCR, run by TCRdb on the 5' RACE reads, gives a single entry per CDR3 protein. Of some 1.6 million distinct CDR3 sequences listed, around 35% were seen once; the top ten hold 11%. This clonotype has a handful of counts. Its antigen is not known. Every sample yielded at least 6.5 million isolated PBMCs. Study results and limitations: It was found that TCR beta diversity correlated strongly with the percentage of naive T cells.

Sequenced input: blood. This clonotype originated in a woman aged 25-40 years in good health.

The CDR3 loop is CASSSQGGYGETQYF. DNA for the CDR3: TGTGCCAGCAGTTCCCAGGGGGGGTACGGGGAGACCCAGTACTTC. V is TRBV27 and J is TRBJ2-5; D may match TRBD1 or TRBD2 (7 bases each). Per germline, CDR1 MNHEY and CDR2 SMNVEV (reference sequence). Trimming shortened V by 4 bases and J by 5 bases, and 17 bases separated the two germline ends. The CDR3 covers 15 residues.